These T cell receptor beta chains were read from a single sample in a study of T cells in Graves' hyperthyroidism and ophthalmopathy. TCRdb re-analysed the multiplex PCR reads in MiXCR, keeping a single row per CDR3 protein. In the table there are hundreds of thousands of distinct CDR3 sequences, about 45% of which are singletons. Sequencing input: peripheral blood or thyroid tissue (not recorded which). All receptors derive from an adult man with Graves' disease, either hyperthyroidism or ophthalmopathy (not recorded which). Each CDR3 is given with its conserved first and last residue. Each record gives: V gene, D gene, J gene, clone size, CDR3 protein, CDR3 DNA. A D gene is named only where the DNA matches it firmly. Size is stated for part of the rows, as once, few or many counts, or as a class when the clone is expanded.

>TRBV10-3|NA|TRBJ2-5|NA
CASSYSLVRETQYF
TGTGCCAGCAGTTATAGCTTGGTCCGGGAGACCCAGTACTTC
>TRBV29-1|TRBD2|TRBJ2-5|NA
CASHLAGVETQYF
TGTGCCAGCCATCTAGCGGGAGTCGAGACCCAGTACTTC
>TRBV24-1|NA|TRBJ2-1|NA
CATSQGGPSGEQFF
TGTGCCACCAGCCAGGGGGGCCCCTCAGGTGAGCAGTTCTTC
>TRBV7-2|NA|TRBJ2-7|many
CASSLRDAYEQYF
TGTGCCAGCAGCCTTCGGGACGCCTACGAGCAGTACTTC
>TRBV11-2|NA|TRBJ2-5|NA
CAARAGATSQETQYF
TGTGCCGCAAGAGCCGGGGCTACAAGCCAAGAGACCCAGTACTTC
>TRBV7-8|NA|TRBJ2-5|many
CASSSTGRETQYF
TGTGCCAGCAGCTCCACAGGGAGGGAGACCCAGTACTTC
>TRBV25-1|TRBD1|TRBJ2-6|NA
CASSEGRTGNSGANVLTF
TGTGCCAGCAGTGAAGGTCGGACAGGGAACTCTGGGGCCAACGTCCTGACTTTC
>TRBV7-9|NA|TRBJ2-7|NA
CASIDWAESSYEQYF
TGTGCCAGCATCGACTGGGCGGAAAGCTCCTACGAGCAGTACTTC
>TRBV7-8|TRBD2|TRBJ2-7|NA
CASSLGLAGVSSYEQYF
TGTGCCAGCAGCCTGGGACTAGCGGGAGTCAGCTCCTACGAGCAGTACTTC
>TRBV25-1|NA|TRBJ1-6|NA
CARAPGWRNSPLHF
TGTGCTAGAGCTCCGGGATGGCGAAATTCACCCCTCCACTTT
>TRBV11-1|TRBD1|TRBJ2-7|NA
CASSFSWDRGDYEQYF
TGTGCCAGCAGCTTCTCTTGGGACAGGGGGGACTACGAGCAGTACTTC
>TRBV7-9|TRBD1|TRBJ2-7|NA
CASSLAEAGGHEQYF
TGTGCCAGCAGCTTAGCGGAGGCAGGGGGCCACGAGCAGTACTTC
>TRBV15|NA|TRBJ1-6|NA
CATSRDWVGGSPLHF
TGTGCCACCAGCAGAGATTGGGTAGGAGGTTCACCCCTCCACTTT